This section outlines one TCR beta chain sequence together with its context. This clone's antigen is unknown. Base qualities are missing; no much larger clone stands one base away. At diagnosis, tumor, uninvolved tumor-adjacent lung and peripheral blood were collected and then preserved as a mix of FFPE and fresh-frozen material. For TCR repertoire profiling, blood samples were analyzed in the form of peripheral blood mononuclear cells. This record comes from a study of T cells in localized non-small cell lung cancer (dated by TCRdb to 2020 to 2022). Looking at the study overall: Comparing tumors with uninvolved tumor-adjacent lungs, the study looked at the T cell repertoires of 200 to 250 patients with early-stage NSCLC. NSCLC patients had a mean age of roughly 64 years, and 129 were male and about a hundred female. The cohort comprised roughly 230 treatment-naïve NSCLC patients with resected, localized lung tumors.

The full study reports these points: A median of roughly 50 of the top 100 tumor clones turned up in the paired uninvolved adjacent lung, and approximately 30 of those clones also ranked among the top 100 of that same adjacent lung. Because multi-region tumor sequencing was not performed, intratumor heterogeneity could not be ruled out. Longer overall survival was associated with higher blood T cell density, whereas shorter survival was associated with higher adjacent-lung clonality. The highest T cell clonality was observed in uninvolved tumor-adjacent lung, where clonality exceeded that of tumor, suggesting that antigenic responses were more focused in uninvolved tumor-adjacent lung. Since the design was exploratory, TCR variables were selected using unadjusted p-values with no false-discovery rate correction.

The immunoSEQ Assay was used to sequence TCR beta CDR3 regions from DNA. On the authors' methods: T cell density was computed as TCR beta template counts normalized to usable DNA estimated by amplifying housekeeping genes. Using the preseqR package, richness was estimated by extrapolating to 120,000 templates for tissue samples and 400,000 templates for PBMC samples. Clonality was defined by subtracting Pielou's evenness from one. Tissue-enriched TCRs were identified through differential abundance testing performed on productive amino-acid clonotypes, with a minimum total count of 5 and an alpha of 0.1. The Jaccard Index and the Morisita Overlap Index were used to measure how much the repertoires overlapped between compartments. TCR beta CDR3s were clustered by GLIPH together with public tetramer-defined viral CDR3s, and at least three viral sequences plus V-gene enrichment were required for viral motifs. The source is immuneACCESS, and TCRdb retained only in-frame sequences with V and J called. Part of the clones is not carried over; for the studies checked, unresolved V genes explain less than half of this, and the remainder is unexplained. The V and J calls and clone size come from that table; D and trimming were worked out from the DNA. This sample gives some 25,000 clones in total; over 70% of them show up just once. Together, the top ten hold more than 9% of the sample.

Taken from the germline V gene, the CDR1 and CDR2 loops are SGHTS and YDEGEE. Germline trimming: 5 bases from V, 4 bases from J; junction bases outside gene matches: 3. Spanning cysteine to phenylalanine, the CDR3 consists of 13 amino acids. Here the CDR3 DNA is all that survives: 39 bases in frame from base 1. Material: peripheral blood, obtained before any cancer treatment. The receptor chain draws on TRBV5-8 and TRBJ1-5; the central 7 bases match TRBD1. The clonotype was recovered from a man between 40 and 75 years old with stage III squamous cell lung carcinoma. The DNA is as follows: TGTGCCAGCAGGAGACAGGGAAATCAGCCCCAGCATTTT. It specifies CASRRQGNQPQHF.